These 28 T cell receptor beta chains share one sample of origin, sequenced in a study of blood T cells in healthy people across ages. A second about 7 to 12 cycle PCR used barcoded and J-beta primers. TCRdb re-analysed the 5' RACE reads in MiXCR, keeping a single row per CDR3 protein. The sample carries 710,000 or so distinct CDR3 sequences, about a fifth recorded once. Sequencing input: blood. The receptors here all came from a man aged 65-85 years in good health.

The chain links TRBV7-8 to TRBJ1-2; 7 bases agree with TRBD1. The germline CDR1 and CDR2 sequences are SGHVS and FQNEAQ. J gave up 3 bases and V 5 bases, and 12 bases lay outside the gene matches. The CDR3 is 16 residues long. The CDR3 nucleotides are TGTGCCAGCAGCACCCGAAAGGGGGCCTTGGACTATGGCTACACCTTC. Translating gives CASSTRKGALDYGYTF.

The chain joins TRBV6-5 to TRBJ1-5; 7 nucleotides agree with TRBD1. CDR1 MNHEY and CDR2 SVGAGI come from the germline V gene. The trim removed 6 bases at V and 4 bases at J, leaving 6 bases unmatched. The CDR3 has 14 residues. CDR3 in DNA: TGTGCCAGCAGACCCTTACAGGGGAATCAGCCCCAGCATTTT. As protein: CASRPLQGNQPQHF.

The chain couples TRBV20-1 to TRBJ2-4, with 8 bases identical to TRBD2. Looked up from germline, CDR1 is DFQATT and CDR2 is SNEGSKA (reference sequence). After removal of 2 bases from V and 3 bases from J, the junction contained 3 bases not matched to a gene. The CDR3 is made up of 14 amino acids. This chain's CDR3 is CSARLAGNKNIQYF. The CDR3 DNA sequence: TGCAGTGCTAGACTAGCGGGTAACAAAAACATTCAGTACTTC.

DNA for the CDR3: TGCGCCAGCAGCCAAGAACTTTACCTCGGGACTAGCGGGGGGACCAGCTCCTACAATGAGCAGTTCTTC. Protein: CASSQELYLGTSGGTSSYNEQFF. The chain combines TRBV4-1 with TRBJ2-1, with 15 bases identical to TRBD2. Germline V gene data show CDR1 as MGHRA and CDR2 as YSYEKL. The V gene end was trimmed by 0 bases and the J gene end by 0 bases; junction bases not matched to a gene: 15. This CDR3 comprises 23 residues.

This clonotype was recorded a few times. The gene calls are TRBV12-3 or TRBV12-4 and TRBJ1-3; TRBD1 aligns across 8 bases. Trimming cost V 5 bases and J 8 bases; bases outside gene matches: 5. The CDR3 has 13 residues. CDR3 in amino acids: CASSPGTGYTIYF. The CDR3 region has the DNA TGTGCCAGCAGTCCCGGGACAGGCTACACCATATATTTT.

This clonotype was seen many times. The V gene is TRBV9, the J gene TRBJ1-6; D is unclear. V was pared by 0 bases and J by 7 bases, with 8 bases between. The V gene's germline CDR1 is SGDLS and CDR2 YYNGEE. The CDR3 length is 14 residues. DNA of the CDR3: TGTGCCAGCAGCGTAGGGACGGTAAATTCACCCCTCCACTTT. Its translation: CASSVGTVNSPLHF.

This clonotype occurred many times. This rearrangement joins TRBV6-2 or TRBV6-3 to TRBJ2-7; TRBD2 might be the D (6 bases). This CDR3 is built from 12 residues. Germline V gene lookup returns CDR1 MNHEY and CDR2 SVGEGT. V shed 5 bases and J shed 3 bases, with 8 bases lying between them. DNA of the CDR3: TGTGCCAGCAGTCCGACTAGCTACGAGCAGTACGTC. Amino acid sequence: CASSPTSYEQYV.

The chain joins TRBV6-1 to TRBJ2-7, with a tentative D call TRBD1 (6 bases). The V end was cut by 7 bases, the J end by 2 bases, with 15 bases between. This CDR3 spans 14 amino acids. Germline loops: CDR1 MNHNS, CDR2 SASEGT. The CDR3 is CASKGESGTYEQYF. The CDR3 bases are TGTGCCAGCAAGGGGGAAAGCGGCACCTACGAGCAGTACTTC.

This clonotype was observed a few times. The chain is built from TRBV10-3 and TRBJ1-4, with 7 bases that match TRBD1. The CDR3 contains 15 residues. Germline V gene sequence: CDR1 ENHRY, CDR2 SYGVKD. Trimming removed 5 bases from V and 8 bases from J; junction bases left unmatched: 11. CDR3 in amino acids: CAISPQGGRGEKLFF. In DNA, the CDR3 is TGTGCCATCAGTCCCCAAGGGGGCCGGGGGGAAAAACTGTTTTTT.

The V call is TRBV11-1, the J call TRBJ2-2; D unresolved. This CDR3 is built from 14 residues. CDR1 is SGHAT and CDR2 is FQDESV in the germline V gene (reference sequence). Trimming removed 6 bases from V and 2 bases from J, with 10 bases in between. The CDR3 is CASSQSRNTGELFF. CDR3 bases: TGTGCCAGCAGTCAGAGTAGAAACACCGGGGAGCTGTTTTTT.

Many counts were recorded for this clonotype. The chain employs TRBV20-1 and TRBJ2-6; TRBD2 is a possible D gene (6 bases). The CDR3 covers 15 residues. Germline assignment: CDR1 DFQATT and CDR2 SNEGSKA (reference sequence). V was shortened by 4 bases and J by 0 bases, with 10 bases between the two germline ends. This CDR3 reads CSANGGSSGANVLTF. The CDR3 DNA follows: TGCAGTGCTAACGGAGGGAGCTCTGGGGCCAACGTCCTGACTTTC.

Only a few counts were recorded for this clonotype. This sequence joins TRBV28 and TRBJ1-2; TRBD1 aligns across 7 bases. The germline V gene has CDR1 MDHEN and CDR2 SYDVKM. The CDR3 runs to 14 residues. Trimming cost V 5 bases and J 7 bases; bases outside gene matches: 10. CDR3 protein: CASSATTGSGGYTF. The DNA of the CDR3 is TGTGCCAGCAGTGCCACGACAGGGTCCGGTGGCTACACCTTC.

This clonotype has only a few counts. This chain uses TRBV7-2 with TRBJ1-6; the D gene is possibly TRBD1 (6 bases). Germline CDR1 SGHTA, CDR2 FQGNSA. V was clipped by 5 bases and J by 10 bases, with 21 bases between them. The CDR3 consists of 16 residues. The CDR3 bases are TGTGCCAGCAGCGCCGGCAACAGGGAATTAGGGTCACCCCTCCACTTT. Its protein product is CASSAGNRELGSPLHF.

The chain combines TRBV20-1 with TRBJ2-1; tentative D call: TRBD1 (5 bases). V shed 3 bases and J shed 1 base, with 10 bases lying between them. CDR3 length: 14 residues. CDR1 DFQATT and CDR2 SNEGSKA come from the germline V gene (reference sequence). CDR3 sequence (DNA): TGCAGTGCTAGCGACGCAGGGTCCTACAATGAGCAGTTCTTC. As protein: CSASDAGSYNEQFF.

The chain carries TRBV5-1 and TRBJ2-3, with D tentatively TRBD2 (6 bases). Trimming pared 4 bases from V and 0 bases from J, leaving 12 bases between. Looked up from germline, CDR1 is SGHRS and CDR2 is YFSETQ. This CDR3 contains 15 residues. The CDR3 coding sequence is TGCGCCAGCAGCCACGCTAGCGCTAGCACAGATACGCAGTATTTT. It codes for CASSHASASTDTQYF. The full variable domain, with the rest looked up from reference TRBV5-1 and TRBJ2-3, is KAGVTQTPRYLIKTRGQQVTLSCSPISGHRSVSWYQQTPGQGLQFLFEYFSETQRNKGNFPGRFSGRQFSNSRSEMNVSTLELGDSALYLCASSHASASTDTQYFGPGTRLTVL.

Regarding this clonotype: The junction shows a germline mismatch at one end, possibly a read error. The V gene is TRBV7-9, the J gene TRBJ1-5; D is perhaps TRBD1 (5 bases). Germline V gene data show CDR1 as SEHNR and CDR2 as FQNEAQ (reference sequence). The CDR3 has 13 amino acids. CDR3: CASTSGGLRPQHF. CDR3 DNA sequence: TGTGCCAGCACGTCGGGGGGACTTCGGCCCCAACATTTT. Complete variable domain (other parts from reference TRBV7-9 and TRBJ1-5): DTGVSQNPRHKITKRGQNVTFRCDPISEHNRLYWYRQTLGQGPEFLTYFQNEAQLEKSRLLSDRFSAERPKGSFSTLEIQRTEQGDSAMYLCASTSGGLRPQHFGDGTRLSIL.

The chain combines TRBV7-9 with TRBJ2-2; 9 nucleotides agree with TRBD1. The CDR3 contains 16 residues. Trimming at V came to 3 bases and at J to 0 bases, leaving 2 bases not matched to a gene. Germline CDR1 and CDR2: SEHNR and FQNEAQ (reference sequence). The CDR3, as DNA: TGTGCCAGCAGCTTGGGACAGGGTCCGAACACCGGGGAGCTGTTTTTT. Its translation is CASSLGQGPNTGELFF. The complete variable domain, with remaining parts taken from reference TRBV7-9 and TRBJ2-2, reads DTGVSQNPRHKITKRGQNVTFRCDPISEHNRLYWYRQTLGQGPEFLTYFQNEAQLEKSRLLSDRFSAERPKGSFSTLEIQRTEQGDSAMYLCASSLGQGPNTGELFFGEGSRLTVL.

This clonotype has a handful of counts. This chain joins TRBV11-2 and TRBJ2-7; possible D gene TRBD2, 5 bases. This CDR3 has 15 amino acids. V lost 0 bases and J lost 3, with 12 bases in between. Germline CDR1 SGHAT, CDR2 FQNNGV. CDR3 DNA sequence: TGTGCCAGCAGCTTAGATCACGGGAACCGCTACGAGCAGTACGTC. This codes for CASSLDHGNRYEQYV.

The chain carries TRBV2 and TRBJ1-4; 8 bases map to TRBD1. Germline V CDR1 and CDR2: SNHLY, FYNNEI. The V segment lost 6 bases and the J segment 3 bases; nucleotides outside the gene matches: 6. The CDR3 consists of 15 residues. The CDR3 protein is CASRTDRGPNEKLFF. CDR3 DNA sequence: TGTGCCAGCAGAACCGACAGGGGCCCTAATGAAAAACTGTTTTTT.

This clonotype occurred many times. J is TRBJ2-3 and V is TRBV20-1; D call uncertain. Looked up from germline, CDR1 is DFQATT and CDR2 is SNEGSKA (reference sequence). This CDR3 is 12 amino acids long. The CDR3 is CSYTRSTDTQYF. CDR3 DNA: TGCTCTTATACCCGCAGCACAGATACGCAGTATTTT.

On this clonotype: It is likely a read error, because the conserved phenylalanine at the end of the CDR3 is missing. The chain recombines TRBV7-2 with TRBJ2-3; D unclear. Germline V CDR1 and CDR2: SGHTA, FQGNSA. Trimming cost V 1 base and J 0 bases, with 8 bases left between them. The CDR3 contains 15 residues. CDR3 DNA: TGTGCCAGCAGCTTAGGTAGACAAAGCACAGATACGCAGTATCTT. Protein: CASSLGRQSTDTQYL.

The chain combines TRBV27 with TRBJ2-5; D may correspond to TRBD1 or TRBD2 (5 bases each). This CDR3 spans 16 amino acids. The germline V and J ends were trimmed by 7 bases and 5 bases, with 23 bases remaining between them. CDR1 is MNHEY and CDR2 is SMNVEV in the germline V gene (reference sequence). DNA for the CDR3: TGTGCCAGCAAACCGTGGGGGTTAGGCTCTATGGAGACCCAGTACTTC. Amino acids: CASKPWGLGSMETQYF.

This clonotype occurred a few times. CDR3: CAISEGALQETQYF. DNA of the CDR3: TGTGCCATCAGTGAAGGGGCACTCCAAGAGACCCAGTACTTC. The chain has TRBV10-3 and TRBJ2-5; TRBD1 is a possible D gene (5 bases). Per germline, CDR1 ENHRY and CDR2 SYGVKD. The V gene lost 3 bases and the J gene lost 1 base, with 9 bases spanning the gap. CDR3 length: 14 amino acids.

V gene TRBV11-2 combines with J gene TRBJ1-1; possibly TRBD1 for D (6 bases). CDR1 is SGHAT, CDR2 FQNNGV, per germline. The CDR3 contains 15 residues. Trimming pared 2 bases from V and 0 bases from J, leaving 10 bases between. The CDR3 sequence is CASSLRGSMNTEAFF. CDR3 coding DNA: TGTGCCAGCAGCTTAAGGGGGAGCATGAACACTGAAGCTTTCTTT.

This clonotype was observed a handful of times. The rearrangement links TRBV6-5 to TRBJ1-2; tentatively, D is TRBD1 (6 bases). Germline CDR1 reads MNHEY; CDR2 reads SVGAGI. The CDR3 length is 16 residues. Deletions cut 7 bases from V and 3 bases from J, with 21 bases between. The CDR3 region has the DNA TGTGCCAGCATGTCGGGGGAGGGGGGGCGCGACTATGGCTACACCTTC. Protein sequence: CASMSGEGGRDYGYTF.

In its sample, this clonotype was seen a few times. The chain links TRBV5-1 to TRBJ1-4; D call uncertain. This CDR3 is built from 15 residues. V was shortened by 0 bases and J by 8 bases, with 14 bases between the two germline ends. Looked up from germline, CDR1 is SGHRS and CDR2 is YFSETQ. The CDR3 DNA reads as TGCGCCAGCAGCTTGGTGTCCGTGGGGAGAGAAAAACTGTTTTTT. Translating it yields CASSLVSVGREKLFF.

The chain employs TRBV12-3 or TRBV12-4 and TRBJ1-2, with D tentatively TRBD1 (6 bases). This CDR3 contains 14 residues. V shed 8 bases and J shed 2 bases, with 15 bases lying between them. Here the CDR3 reads CASRLWGANYGYTF. The DNA of the CDR3 is TGTGCCAGCCGTCTTTGGGGGGCCAACTATGGCTACACCTTC.

The chain couples TRBV12-3 or TRBV12-4 to TRBJ1-5; 10 bases are a match to TRBD1. This CDR3 has 17 amino acids. The J segment lost 6 bases and the V segment lost 4 bases, leaving 12 bases of the junction unmatched. The CDR3 is CASSSRMGQGFGQPQHF. In DNA, the CDR3 is TGTGCCAGCAGTTCCCGCATGGGACAGGGGTTCGGTCAGCCCCAGCATTTT.